A single sample is the source of the 6 T cell receptor beta chains below, sequenced in a study of beta chain features in type 1 diabetes. TCRB transcripts that were expressed got sequenced, as all of the isolated RNA had been reverse transcribed. Clones were sequenced by immunoSEQ multiplex PCR, and TCRdb holds only the in-frame ones, with some missing. This sample yields about half a million clones, of which 9.5% to 12% are seen a single time; about 0.042% belongs to the top ten. Sequenced material: naive CD4+ T cells from blood. These receptors came from a young woman in good health.

This clone turned up a few times. The chain has TRBV7-9 and TRBJ2-3; TRBD1 aligns across 7 bases. Germline CDR1 and CDR2: SEHNR and FQNEAQ (reference sequence). Trimming cost V 4 bases and J 3 bases; bases outside gene matches: 10. The CDR3 consists of 16 residues. The CDR3 DNA follows: TGTGCCAGCAGCTCTACGCCCGGGACAGCGACAGATACGCAGTATTTT. Translating it yields CASSSTPGTATDTQYF.

There are a few counts of this clone. This rearrangement joins TRBV29-1 to TRBJ2-3; D is undetermined. The CDR3 is 14 amino acids. The V gene lost 2 bases and the J gene lost 0 bases, with 9 bases spanning the gap. In germline, CDR1 is SQVTM, CDR2 ANQGSEA. The DNA for the CDR3 is TGCAGCGTTGAATTTCGACCCAGCACAGATACGCAGTATTTT. Amino acid sequence: CSVEFRPSTDTQYF.

V gene TRBV7-9 combines with J gene TRBJ1-1, with D unresolved. V lost 2 bases to trimming and J lost 4 bases, with 8 bases between them. Germline CDR1 SEHNR, CDR2 FQNEAQ (reference sequence). The CDR3 is 13 residues long. Written as DNA, the CDR3 is TGTGCCAGCAGCTTAAAAATGGGCACTGAAGCTTTCTTT. Its translation: CASSLKMGTEAFF. The full variable domain, rest sourced from reference TRBV7-9 and TRBJ1-1, is DTGVSQNPRHKITKRGQNVTFRCDPISEHNRLYWYRQTLGQGPEFLTYFQNEAQLEKSRLLSDRFSAERPKGSFSTLEIQRTEQGDSAMYLCASSLKMGTEAFFGQGTRLTVV.

The genes are TRBV28 and TRBJ2-1; D perhaps matches TRBD1 (6 bases). With 6 bases removed from V and 7 bases from J, the gap between germline ends came to 13 bases. This CDR3 has 13 residues. The germline gives CDR1 MDHEN, CDR2 SYDVKM. The CDR3 DNA sequence: TGTGCCAGCAGCTCGGGACACACAAATGAGCAGTTCTTC. Translation gives CASSSGHTNEQFF. The whole variable domain, remainder taken from reference TRBV28 and TRBJ2-1, is DVKVTQSSRYLVKRTGEKVFLECVQDMDHENMFWYRQDPGLGLRLIYFSYDVKMKEKGDIPEGYSVSREKKERFSLILESASTNQTSMYLCASSSGHTNEQFFGPGTRLTVL.

This clone was observed a handful of times. This chain uses TRBV6-5 with TRBJ1-2; D is uncertain. Germline V CDR1 and CDR2: MNHEY, SVGAGI. V was clipped by 2 bases and J by 7 bases, with 17 bases between them. The CDR3 loop spans 15 amino acids. The CDR3 DNA is TGTGCCAGCAGTTACGAACGCCCCAAGACCAGTGGCTACACCTTC. Translation gives CASSYERPKTSGYTF.

This clone was observed a handful of times. The J gene is TRBJ2-5, the V gene TRBV7-2; 14 bases align to TRBD2. J lost 5 bases, V lost 4 bases, and 9 bases had no gene match. The CDR3 runs 17 residues. CDR1 and CDR2 from the germline V gene are SGHTA and FQGNSA. CDR3 in amino acids: CASSSGLAGGVGETQYF. DNA for the CDR3: TGTGCCAGCAGCTCCGGACTAGCGGGGGGAGTTGGGGAGACCCAGTACTTC.